The 18 T cell receptor beta chains presented below share a single source sample, sequenced in a study of human T cells and chemical hapten exposure. Time point here: patch test 2, 6 weeks after DPC sensitization. The treatment is: therapeutic diphenylcyclopropenone sensitization with weekly scalp DPC. TCRdb fed the RACE reads into MiXCR, producing one record per CDR3 protein. The data contain 140,000 or so distinct CDR3 sequences, about 12% of them singletons. Source: whole blood, taken in connection with sensitization to the hapten diphenylcyclopropenone (DPC). The receptors shown here come from a woman aged 45-65 years with alopecia areata. Some clones in this sample may be carry-over from other donors' samples.

This clonotype was detected ten times or more. This chain connects TRBV7-9 to TRBJ2-7; D may be TRBD2 (5 bases). V was shortened by 0 bases and J by 1 base, with 19 bases between the two germline ends. Germline CDR1 is SEHNR and CDR2 is FQNEAQ (reference sequence). The CDR3 contains 18 residues. The CDR3 DNA follows: TGTGCCAGCAGCTTAGCTTCCTTTGAGGGTCTCGAGTCCTACGAGCAGTACTTC. Translated: CASSLASFEGLESYEQYF. The complete variable domain, with remaining parts taken from reference TRBV7-9 and TRBJ2-7, reads DTGVSQNPRHKITKRGQNVTFRCDPISEHNRLYWYRQTLGQGPEFLTYFQNEAQLEKSRLLSDRFSAERPKGSFSTLEIQRTEQGDSAMYLCASSLASFEGLESYEQYFGPGTRLTVT.

With regard to this clonotype: The junction does not match germline at one end; this may be a read error. J is TRBJ1-2 and V is TRBV11-2; D might be TRBD1 (6 bases). This CDR3 spans 15 amino acids. The germline V gene encodes CDR1 SGHAT and CDR2 FQNNGV. The DNA of the CDR3 is TGTGCCAACAGCCGATCCCGACAGGCCCCCTATGGCTACACCTTC. Amino acids: CANSRSRQAPYGYTF.

The V and J genes are TRBV6-1 and TRBJ2-7, with TRBD2 matching 12 bases. Germline loops: CDR1 MNHNS, CDR2 SASEGT. The CDR3 extends over 19 amino acids. Germline trimming cut 6 bases from V and 7 bases from J; bases unmatched to any gene: 22. Written as DNA, the CDR3 is TGTGCCAGCAGCCAGAAGACAGGGTCACGACTAGCGGGAGAGGGAGAGCAGTACTTC. It is translated as CASSQKTGSRLAGEGEQYF.

With respect to this clonotype: A much larger clone differs from this one at a single base, so this may be a read error. The chain has TRBV7-2 and TRBJ2-7, with TRBD2 identical over 9 bases. The CDR3 runs 14 residues. CDR1 is SGHTA, CDR2 FQGNSA, per germline. The CDR3 here is CVSSSSGRSYEQYF. The CDR3, as DNA: TGTGTCAGCAGCTCCAGCGGGAGGTCCTACGAGCAGTACTTC.

J is TRBJ1-1 and V is TRBV7-9, with 7 bases that match TRBD1. The V and J ends lost 2 bases and 7 bases, in that order; junction bases with no gene match: 7. Germline assignment: CDR1 SEHNR and CDR2 FQNEAQ (reference sequence). The CDR3 extends over 14 amino acids. The DNA of the CDR3 is TGTGCCAGCAGCTTAACAGGGGTAGCGAGTGAAGCTTTCTTT. As protein: CASSLTGVASEAFF.

The chain recombines TRBV4-3 with TRBJ2-3, with TRBD2 matching over 7 bases. V trimming: 4 bases; J trimming: 2 bases; junction bases outside the gene matches: 12. From germline, CDR1 is LGHNA and CDR2 YSLEER. The CDR3 is 17 amino acids. For the CDR3, the DNA is TGCGCCAGCAGCCTCACCCGCGGGGCGGGAGTCACAGATACGCAGTATTTT. Translated: CASSLTRGAGVTDTQYF.

This clonotype has more than one count but fewer than ten. V and J are TRBV11-2 and TRBJ2-1; 11 nucleotides match TRBD2. The V gene end was trimmed by 3 bases and the J gene end by 4 bases; junction bases not matched to a gene: 5. Germline V gene sequence: CDR1 SGHAT, CDR2 FQNNGV. The CDR3 loop spans 16 amino acids. The CDR3 region is CASSFAGTSGYNEQFF. CDR3 nucleotides: TGTGCCAGCAGCTTCGCCGGGACTAGCGGTTACAATGAGCAGTTCTTC.

At least ten counts were recorded for this clonotype. J is TRBJ2-3 and V is TRBV30; D possibly corresponds to TRBD2 (7 bases). CDR1 GTSNPN and CDR2 SVGIG come from the germline V gene (reference sequence). V was shortened by 4 bases and J by 2 bases, with 16 bases between the two germline ends. This CDR3 contains 15 residues. As DNA, the CDR3 is TGTGCCTGGATGGGGGACGGGGGGCCCACAGATACGCAGTATTTT. It translates to CAWMGDGGPTDTQYF.

In its sample, this clonotype was seen many times. The chain links TRBV7-9 to TRBJ2-1, with D unresolved. Germline assignment: CDR1 SEHNR and CDR2 FQNEAQ (reference sequence). V lost 1 base, J lost 8 bases, and 15 bases lay in between. There are 15 residues in the CDR3. The CDR3 region is CASSLEIGRTDEQFF. The DNA of the CDR3 is TGTGCCAGCAGCTTAGAGATCGGACGAACCGATGAGCAGTTCTTC.

This clonotype was recorded at least ten times. This sequence joins TRBV20-1 and TRBJ2-5, with D tentatively TRBD1 or TRBD2 (5 bases each). Trimming shortened V by 3 bases and J by 0 bases, and 5 bases separated the two germline ends. CDR1 is DFQATT and CDR2 is SNEGSKA in the germline V gene (reference sequence). The CDR3 loop spans 12 amino acids. CDR3 in amino acids: CSARGDQETQYF. CDR3 bases: TGCAGTGCTAGGGGGGACCAAGAGACCCAGTACTTC.

The chain links TRBV6-6 to TRBJ2-5; D is undetermined. This CDR3 contains 12 residues. Trimming took 10 bases from V and 2 from J, leaving 11 bases between them. The germline CDR1 and CDR2 sequences are MNHNY and SVGAGI (reference sequence). CDR3 sequence (DNA): TGTGCCACCAATCAAGCGCAAGAGACCCAGTACTTC. This encodes CATNQAQETQYF.

This clonotype was counted at least ten times. The chain has TRBV20-1 and TRBJ2-1; D not resolved. The CDR3 has 12 amino acids. Looked up from germline, CDR1 is DFQATT and CDR2 is SNEGSKA (reference sequence). V was shortened by 5 bases and J by 4 bases, with 9 bases between the two germline ends. As DNA, the CDR3 is TGCAGTGCTCCGGACCTTTACAATGAGCAGTTCTTC. Its protein product is CSAPDLYNEQFF.

This chain connects TRBV5-5 to TRBJ2-2; 8 nucleotides agree with TRBD1. Looked up from germline, CDR1 is SGHKS and CDR2 is YYEKEE (reference sequence). J lost 7 bases, V lost 1 base, and 3 bases had no gene match. The CDR3 has 14 residues. CDR3 DNA: TGTGCCAGCAGCTTGAACAGGGGGATCGGGGAGCTGTTTTTT. Protein sequence: CASSLNRGIGELFF.

This clonotype was counted only a few times. The gene calls are TRBV7-8 and TRBJ2-3; D possibly uses TRBD1 or TRBD2 (7 bases each). Germline V gene lookup returns CDR1 SGHVS and CDR2 FQNEAQ. CDR3 length: 17 amino acids. V was shortened by 0 bases and J by 1 base, with 14 bases between the two germline ends. This CDR3 reads CASSLASGGDRTDTQYF. The CDR3 DNA reads as TGTGCCAGCAGCTTAGCATCAGGGGGGGATCGCACAGATACGCAGTATTTT.

This clonotype has more than one count but fewer than ten. The V gene is TRBV9, the J gene TRBJ2-6; TRBD1 matches 7 bases. After removal of 4 bases from V and 1 base from J, the junction contained 17 bases not matched to a gene. The CDR3 consists of 20 residues. The germline CDR1 and CDR2 sequences are SGDLS and YYNGEE. The CDR3 DNA follows: TGTGCCAGCAGCCCCCGCGCTCGCCGGGACAGACAATCTGGGGCCAACGTCCTGACTTTC. It codes for CASSPRARRDRQSGANVLTF.

In its sample, this clonotype was seen many times. The chain combines TRBV3-1 with TRBJ2-7; TRBD1 agrees at 8 bases. The CDR3 length is 15 residues. Trimming cost V 0 bases and J 2 bases; bases outside gene matches: 3. In germline, CDR1 is LGHDT, CDR2 YNNKEL (reference sequence). The CDR3 nucleotides are TGTGCCAGCAGCCAAGATGGGGGACAGGCCTACGAGCAGTACTTC. Protein: CASSQDGGQAYEQYF.

The chain combines TRBV6-5 with TRBJ2-1; the match to TRBD2 covers 11 bases. The V gene's germline CDR1 is MNHEY and CDR2 SVGAGI. This CDR3 has 14 residues. The J segment lost 6 bases and the V segment lost 7 bases, leaving 5 bases of the junction unmatched. CDR3 loop: CASTRGTSGNEQFF. The CDR3 DNA follows: TGTGCCAGCACCCGGGGGACTAGCGGCAATGAGCAGTTCTTC.

The sample holds many counts of this clonotype. The chain is built from TRBV19 and TRBJ1-1; TRBD1 aligns across 7 bases. Germline CDR1 reads LNHDA; CDR2 reads SQIVND (reference sequence). There are 12 residues in the CDR3. V lost 5 bases, J lost 4 bases, and 1 base stayed unmatched. The chain's CDR3 is CASSQGGTEAFF. CDR3 nucleotide sequence: TGTGCCAGTAGTCAGGGGGGCACTGAAGCTTTCTTT.